Below are 18 T cell receptor beta chains sequenced from a single sample in a study of cytomegalovirus exposure and HLA in healthy donors. PCR involved 60 Vbeta and 13 Jbeta primers. The assay was immunoSEQ multiplex PCR, and TCRdb's table has in-frame clones only and misses some. The table includes 60,000 to 75,000 clones, 65% to 85% detected once. Sequencing was carried out using PBMCs. The receptors originated from a woman in her 30s in good health and CMV-seronegative.

The rearrangement links TRBV5-4 to TRBJ1-2; 7 positions match TRBD1. With V trimmed by 4 bases and J by 2 bases, 5 bases remained unmatched. CDR1 is SGHNT and CDR2 is YYREEE in the germline V gene (reference sequence). CDR3 size: 14 residues. The CDR3 here is CASSRGTANYGYTF. The CDR3 region has the DNA TGTGCCAGCAGCCGCGGGACAGCAAACTATGGCTACACCTTC. The full variable domain, its missing parts supplied by reference TRBV5-4 and TRBJ1-2, is ETGVTQSPTHLIKTRGQQVTLRCSSQSGHNTVSWYQQALGQGPQFIFQYYREEENGRGNFPPRFSGLQFPNYSSELNVNALELDDSALYLCASSRGTANYGYTFGSGTRLTVV.

The chain links TRBV15 to TRBJ2-4, with D maybe TRBD1 (6 bases). Germline CDR1 and CDR2: LNHNV and YYDKDF (reference sequence). The CDR3 is 20 residues long. V was clipped by 5 bases and J by 1 base, with 27 bases between them. The CDR3 DNA is TGTGCCACCAGCGGGCCCAGGGGCGAGGGCCGCTATTCGGCCAAAAACATTCAGTACTTC. This gives the protein CATSGPRGEGRYSAKNIQYF. Together with reference TRBV15 and TRBJ2-4, the CDR3 gives the full variable domain: DAMVIQNPRYQVTQFGKPVTLSCSQTLNHNVMYWYQQKSSQAPKLLFHYYDKDFNNEADTPDNFQSRRPNTSFCFLDIRSPGLGDTAMYLCATSGPRGEGRYSAKNIQYFGAGTRLSVL.

The gene calls are TRBV2 and TRBJ2-1; 14 bases agree with TRBD2. V dropped 7 bases and J dropped 4; count of bases not matched to a gene: 9. CDR1 and CDR2 (germline): SNHLY, FYNNEI. The CDR3 length is 17 residues. DNA of the CDR3: TGTGCCAGCACGCCCGGGACTAGCGGGGGCCAATACAATGAGCAGTTCTTC. This translates into CASTPGTSGGQYNEQFF.

The chain is built from TRBV10-3 and TRBJ2-1, with 9 bases aligning to TRBD2. The V gene's germline CDR1 is ENHRY and CDR2 SYGVKD. The CDR3 is made up of 15 amino acids. The V segment lost 6 bases and the J segment 7 bases; nucleotides outside the gene matches: 10. CDR3 coding DNA: TGTGCCATCAGCAATAGCGGGAGCGGTGGGAATGAGCAGTTCTTC. Translated: CAISNSGSGGNEQFF.

The rearrangement joins TRBV30 to TRBJ1-5, with 7 bases matching TRBD1. The CDR3 length is 14 residues. Trimming took 0 bases from V and 6 from J; bases not matched to a gene: 5. Germline assignment: CDR1 GTSNPN and CDR2 SVGIG (reference sequence). In nucleotides, the CDR3 is TGTGCCTGGAGTGTAGGCCAGGGGGGTCAGCCCCAGCATTTT. Its protein product is CAWSVGQGGQPQHF.

CDR3 in amino acids: CASSKGGVKSNYGYTF. The CDR3 region has the DNA TGTGCCAGTAGTAAAGGGGGCGTCAAGTCTAACTATGGCTACACCTTC. This rearrangement joins TRBV19 to TRBJ1-2; 7 nucleotides agree with TRBD1. Germline trimming cut 4 bases from V and 0 bases from J; bases unmatched to any gene: 8. This CDR3 has 16 amino acids. In germline, CDR1 is LNHDA, CDR2 SQIVND (reference sequence).

In its sample, this clone was seen a few times. This chain uses TRBV7-3 with TRBJ2-2, with a possible D match to TRBD2 (6 bases). The CDR3 runs 14 residues. Germline V gives CDR1 SGHTA, CDR2 FQGTGA. V dropped 4 bases and J dropped 4 bases, with 10 bases sitting between them. The CDR3 bases are TGTGCCAGCAGCTCCCTGGGACTCACCGGGGAGCTGTTTTTT. Encoded protein: CASSSLGLTGELFF.

This sequence joins TRBV4-2 and TRBJ1-2; D unresolved. Per germline, CDR1 LGHNA and CDR2 YNFKEQ. The CDR3 runs to 15 residues. The V end was cut by 0 bases, the J end by 4 bases, with 12 bases between. The DNA of the CDR3 is TGTGCCAGCAGCCAAGAGTTGAGGCAGCCCTATGGCTACACCTTC. It translates to CASSQELRQPYGYTF.

This sequence joins TRBV2 and TRBJ1-5; unclear D gene. Trimming shortened V by 3 bases and J by 3 bases, and 15 bases separated the two germline ends. The CDR3 is made up of 16 amino acids. CDR1 and CDR2 (germline): SNHLY, FYNNEI. CDR3 sequence reads: CASSEGGSDFNQPQHF. The DNA of the CDR3 is TGTGCCAGCAGTGAGGGAGGGTCCGATTTCAATCAGCCCCAGCATTTT.

The gene calls are TRBV7-6 and TRBJ2-5; 7 positions agree with TRBD2. Germline loops: CDR1 SGHVS, CDR2 FNYEAQ. This CDR3 spans 18 amino acids. The V segment lost 9 bases and the J segment 5 bases; nucleotides outside the gene matches: 24. As DNA, the CDR3 is TGTGCCAGTTCGCACCCGATAGGGCGGGAGACAATAACCGAGACCCAGTACTTC. Translation: CASSHPIGRETITETQYF. Filled out from reference TRBV7-6 and TRBJ2-5, the complete variable domain reads GAGVSQSPRYKVTKRGQDVALRCDPISGHVSLYWYRQALGQGPEFLTYFNYEAQQDKSGLPNDRFSAERPEGSISTLTIQRTEQRDSAMYRCASSHPIGRETITETQYFGPGTRLLVL.

The chain has TRBV19 and TRBJ2-5; tentatively, D is TRBD2 (6 bases). The germline gives CDR1 LNHDA, CDR2 SQIVND (reference sequence). Trimming left V 5 bases short and J 5 bases short, with 12 bases between. This CDR3 has 13 residues. CDR3 in amino acids: CASSPRGLETQYF. DNA of the CDR3: TGTGCCAGTAGTCCGAGGGGACTTGAGACCCAGTACTTC.

This sequence joins TRBV5-4 and TRBJ1-2, with D hard to call. Germline lookup yields CDR1 SGHNT and CDR2 YYREEE (reference sequence). V was cut by 4 bases and J by 7 bases, with 14 bases left in between. CDR3 length: 13 residues. The CDR3 DNA is TGTGCCAGCAGCCCGCCAGACCGGGGTGGCTACACCTTC. As protein: CASSPPDRGGYTF.

The CDR3 nucleotides are TGTGCCAGCAGTGAAGTGGCGGGGCTAGGTGGCTACACCTTC. It translates to CASSEVAGLGGYTF. The gene calls are TRBV6-1 and TRBJ1-2; D may be TRBD1 (5 bases). The germline gives CDR1 MNHNS, CDR2 SASEGT. This CDR3 region has 14 residues. V was pared by 1 base and J by 7 bases, with 13 bases between.

This chain links TRBV30 with TRBJ1-5; 7 bases are a match to TRBD1. CDR1 and CDR2 from the germline V gene are GTSNPN and SVGIG (reference sequence). Germline trimming cut 3 bases from V and 5 bases from J; bases unmatched to any gene: 1. The CDR3 consists of 12 residues. The CDR3 region has the DNA TGTGCCTGGAGCGACAGGGATCAGCCCCAGCATTTT. As protein: CAWSDRDQPQHF.

The rearrangement links TRBV15 to TRBJ2-5; 14 bases are a match to TRBD2. The CDR3 extends over 17 amino acids. CDR1 LNHNV and CDR2 YYDKDF come from the germline V gene (reference sequence). J was trimmed by 4 bases and V by 3 bases; bases with no gene match: 7. The chain's CDR3 is CATSRTGLAGEGETQYF. The CDR3 DNA reads as TGTGCCACCAGCAGGACGGGACTAGCGGGAGAGGGAGAGACCCAGTACTTC.

The V gene is TRBV19, the J gene TRBJ1-4; the match to TRBD1 covers 8 bases. The length of the CDR3 is 14 residues. Per the germline V gene, CDR1 is LNHDA and CDR2 is SQIVND (reference sequence). Unmatched junction bases numbered 3, after V lost 6 bases and J lost 3 bases. CDR3 sequence (DNA): TGTGCCAGTAGACCGGGACAGGCTAATGAAAAACTGTTTTTT. Translated, it gives CASRPGQANEKLFF.

This chain connects TRBV5-1 to TRBJ2-5; D is possibly TRBD1 (7 bases). This CDR3 has 16 amino acids. CDR1 is SGHRS, CDR2 YFSETQ, per germline. V lost 4 bases and J 1 base, leaving 17 bases between the germline ends. The CDR3 DNA is TGCGCCAGCAGCCCCCAGGGGGTCGGGGGCCAAGAGACCCAGTACTTC. Amino acid sequence: CASSPQGVGGQETQYF.

The chain is built from TRBV10-1 and TRBJ2-3; TRBD2 agrees at 9 bases. In germline, CDR1 is WNHNN, CDR2 SYGVQD (reference sequence). The CDR3 loop spans 16 amino acids. V trimming: 2 bases; J trimming: 1 base; junction bases outside the gene matches: 4. The CDR3 is CASSESASGGTDTQYF. DNA of the CDR3: TGCGCCAGCAGTGAGAGCGCTAGCGGGGGCACAGATACGCAGTATTTT.